The 15 T cell receptor beta chains below all came from one sample that was sequenced in a study of blood T cell repertoires in COVID-19 (TCRdb year 2020). Library generation was performed with the immunoSEQ multiplex PCR assay. Sourced from immuneACCESS, this table was stored by TCRdb with only in-frame sequences that have V and J called. A share of the clones is absent; for the studies checked, an unresolved V gene accounts for under half, and the remainder has no known explanation. This sample holds about 160,000 clones; over 80% were observed only once. The ten largest clones capture 5.5% to 7.5% of the sample. Sequences were obtained from peripheral blood. The receptors originated from a man at least 80 years old with acute or convalescent COVID-19.

The gene calls are TRBV29-1 and TRBJ2-2; 8 bases agree with TRBD2. V shed 7 bases and J 3 bases; nucleotides not matched to a gene: 13. The CDR3 extends over 16 amino acids. Germline V lookup: CDR1 SQVTM, CDR2 ANQGSEA. CDR3 residues: CSARPPGLGDTGELFF. DNA of the CDR3: TGCAGCGCCCGTCCTCCGGGACTAGGGGACACCGGGGAGCTGTTTTTT.

This chain links TRBV5-6 with TRBJ2-1; maybe TRBD1 (6 bases). Trimming left V 4 bases short and J 4 bases short, with 12 bases between. The CDR3 totals 14 residues. Germline CDR1 and CDR2: SGHDT and YYEEEE. DNA for the CDR3: TGTGCCAGCAGCCCGGGACACCTATACAATGAGCAGTTCTTC. It encodes CASSPGHLYNEQFF. Filled out from reference TRBV5-6 and TRBJ2-1, the complete variable domain reads DAGVTQSPTHLIKTRGQQVTLRCSPKSGHDTVSWYQQALGQGPQFIFQYYEEEERQRGNFPDRFSGHQFPNYSSELNVNALLLGDSALYLCASSPGHLYNEQFFGPGTRLTVL.

This chain connects TRBV7-9 to TRBJ2-1; 7 bases are shared with TRBD1. V lost 1 base and J lost 10; bases outside the gene matches: 4. The CDR3 contains 13 residues. Germline V gene data show CDR1 as SEHNR and CDR2 as FQNEAQ (reference sequence). The DNA for the CDR3 is TGTGCCAGCAGCTTAGGCCGGGACAGCGAGCAGTTCTTC. Encoded protein: CASSLGRDSEQFF.

The genes are TRBV4-1 and TRBJ2-7; D unresolved. CDR3 length: 14 residues. Trimming pared 1 base from V and 3 bases from J, leaving 10 bases between. From germline, CDR1 is MGHRA and CDR2 YSYEKL. CDR3 in DNA: TGCGCCAGCAGCCAAGCCCAGGTTGGCTACGAGCAGTACTTC. This encodes CASSQAQVGYEQYF.

The chain uses TRBV30 and TRBJ1-5, with a possible D match to TRBD1 (5 bases). Trimming removed 2 bases from V and 6 bases from J, with 14 bases in between. CDR1 GTSNPN and CDR2 SVGIG come from the germline V gene (reference sequence). This CDR3 is built from 14 residues. CDR3 in amino acids: CAWSPQGQGQPQHF. In DNA form, the CDR3 reads TGTGCCTGGAGTCCTCAGGGTCAGGGTCAGCCCCAGCATTTT.

The chain uses TRBV7-9 and TRBJ1-5, with 9 bases fitting TRBD1. The germline CDR1 and CDR2 sequences are SEHNR and FQNEAQ (reference sequence). With V trimmed by 6 bases and J by 2 bases, 11 bases remained unmatched. The length of the CDR3 is 17 residues. In DNA, the CDR3 is TGTGCCAGCAGTCTCGGGACAGGGATTTTGGGCAATCAGCCCCAGCATTTT. Its protein is CASSLGTGILGNQPQHF.

This chain joins TRBV27 and TRBJ1-2; TRBD1 aligns across 7 bases. Germline values: CDR1 MNHEY, CDR2 SMNVEV (reference sequence). The CDR3 runs 14 residues. The V segment lost 8 bases and the J segment 3 bases; nucleotides outside the gene matches: 9. The CDR3 reads CASGKGQRYYGYTF. The CDR3 DNA is TGTGCCAGCGGAAAGGGACAGAGGTACTATGGCTACACCTTC.

The chain couples TRBV2 to TRBJ1-1; 7 nucleotides line up with TRBD1. The V and J ends lost 6 bases and 0 bases, in that order; junction bases with no gene match: 10. The CDR3 runs 16 residues. Germline CDR1 and CDR2: SNHLY and FYNNEI. The CDR3 reads CASRSGTVMMNTEAFF. In DNA, the CDR3 is TGTGCCAGCAGATCCGGGACAGTGATGATGAACACTGAAGCTTTCTTT. The full variable domain, its missing parts supplied by reference TRBV2 and TRBJ1-1, is EPEVTQTPSHQVTQMGQEVILRCVPISNHLYFYWYRQILGQKVEFLVSFYNNEISEKSEIFDDQFSVERPDGSNFTLKIRSTKLEDSAMYFCASRSGTVMMNTEAFFGQGTRLTVV.

In its sample, this clone was seen a few times. The CDR3 DNA reads TGTGTTAAGCGGGTCCGGGACAGGGTTGCTGGGGCCAACGTCCTGACTTTC. Translated: CVKRVRDRVAGANVLTF. This rearrangement joins TRBV25-1 to TRBJ2-6; TRBD1 agrees at 9 bases. The CDR3 length is 17 residues. Germline CDR1 and CDR2: MGHDK and SYGVNS.

The chain combines TRBV5-1 with TRBJ1-2; the match to TRBD1 covers 8 bases. This CDR3 has 15 amino acids. The trim removed 4 bases at V and 3 bases at J, leaving 8 bases unmatched. Per germline, CDR1 SGHRS and CDR2 YFSETQ. CDR3 in DNA: TGCGCCAGCAGCACCCGGACAGGGCCCGACTATGGCTACACCTTC. Translation: CASSTRTGPDYGYTF.

As regards this clone: Other nucleotide sequences from this sample produce the same CDR3. V gene TRBV12-3 or TRBV12-4 combines with J gene TRBJ1-1, with 7 bases aligning to TRBD1. The CDR3 spans 13 residues. Trimming cost V 6 bases and J 4 bases; bases outside gene matches: 5. The CDR3 DNA is TGTGCCAGCAGCCTAGCAGGGGGCACTGAAGCTTTCTTT. It encodes CASSLAGGTEAFF.

This chain uses TRBV7-2 with TRBJ1-1; D perhaps matches TRBD1 (6 bases). The germline V gene encodes CDR1 SGHTA and CDR2 FQGNSA. Trimming removed 4 bases at V and 6 bases at J, with 12 bases between. The CDR3 has 13 amino acids. The CDR3 region has the DNA TGTGCCAGCAGCTCACAGACAGGTGCTGAAGCTTTCTTT. Its protein product is CASSSQTGAEAFF.

This clone was picked up a small number of times. The CDR3: CASSQGGAGNTGELFF. DNA for the CDR3: TGTGCCAGCAGCCAAGGCGGGGCGGGGAACACCGGGGAGCTGTTTTTT. The rearrangement links TRBV3-1 (or the pseudogene TRBV3-2) to TRBJ2-2; weak D call: TRBD2 (6 bases). V was cut by 1 base and J by 1 base, with 10 bases left in between. The germline V gene has CDR1 LGHDT and CDR2 YNNKEL (reference sequence). The CDR3 has 16 residues.

This chain joins TRBV6-5 and TRBJ1-6, with no clear D. Germline CDR1 MNHEY, CDR2 SVGAGI. The length of the CDR3 is 14 residues. With 6 bases removed from V and 0 bases from J, the gap between germline ends came to 6 bases. Written as DNA, the CDR3 is TGTGCCAGCAGCAGTCCCTCCTATAATTCACCCCTCCACTTT. Encoded protein: CASSSPSYNSPLHF.

The V call is TRBV5-8, the J call TRBJ2-1, with 8 positions matching TRBD2. Germline CDR1 reads SGHTS; CDR2 reads YDEGEE. The CDR3 totals 16 residues. J gave up 2 bases and V 0 bases, and 4 bases lay outside the gene matches. The CDR3 DNA is TGTGCCAGCAGCTTGGGGGTAGCGGGGCCCTACAATGAGCAGTTCTTC. This gives the protein CASSLGVAGPYNEQFF.